This entry lists 15 T cell receptor beta chains sequenced from one sample in a study of blood T cells in healthy people across ages. A J-beta primer mix and a sample-barcoded 5' primer were used in a second PCR of roughly 6 to 11 cycles. TCRdb ran MiXCR on the 5' RACE reads and lists one entry per CDR3 protein. The profile covers roughly 570,000 distinct CDR3 sequences, with approximately 27% appearing a single time and about 18% taken by the ten largest. What was sequenced was blood. The receptors here all came from a woman in her 70s in good health.

The V call is TRBV4-3, the J call TRBJ2-2, with D possibly TRBD2 on 6 matching bases. Germline V lookup: CDR1 LGHNA, CDR2 YSLEER. The germline V and J ends were trimmed by 4 bases and 6 bases, with 15 bases remaining between them. This CDR3 is built from 15 residues. The CDR3 region has the DNA TGCGCCAGCAGCCTCCAGCAACTAGCCGCCGGGGAGCTGTTTTTT. It codes for CASSLQQLAAGELFF.

This chain links TRBV7-2 with TRBJ2-3, with 9 bases identical to TRBD1. CDR1 SGHTA and CDR2 FQGNSA come from the germline V gene. The CDR3 loop spans 15 amino acids. The trim removed 5 bases at V and 4 bases at J, leaving 7 bases unmatched. CDR3 in amino acids: CASSDLGQGADTQYF. The CDR3 nucleotides read TGTGCCAGCAGCGACCTGGGACAGGGCGCAGATACGCAGTATTTT. Full variable domain (remainder filled in from reference TRBV7-2 and TRBJ2-3): GAGVSQSPSNKVTEKGKDVELRCDPISGHTALYWYRQSLGQGLEFLIYFQGNSAPDKSGLPSDRFSAERTGGSVSTLTIQRTQQEDSAVYLCASSDLGQGADTQYFGPGTRLTVL.

The CDR3 DNA follows: TGTGCCATCGGTTGGGGCAATCAGCCCCAGCATTTT. Translating gives CAIGWGNQPQHF. The chain is built from TRBV7-2 and TRBJ1-5; no firm D call. The CDR3 is made up of 12 amino acids. Germline V CDR1 and CDR2: SGHTA, FQGNSA. V lost 10 bases, J lost 2 bases, and 9 bases lay in between.

There are a few counts of this clonotype. J is TRBJ2-5 and V is TRBV19; D gene uncertain. Gene TRBJ2-1 matches the end of the DNA better, so the J call may be wrong. CDR3 length: 16 amino acids. Germline loops: CDR1 LNHDA, CDR2 SQIVND (reference sequence). The DNA of the CDR3 is TGTGCCAGTAGCCCCGGTCCCAGGTTGGTCCCTGATGAGCAGTTCTTC. Its translation: CASSPGPRLVPDEQFF.

This clonotype turned up a few times. This chain connects TRBV12-5 to TRBJ1-5; D ambiguous. The CDR3 is made up of 12 amino acids. CDR1 and CDR2 (germline): LGHNT, FRNRAP. Between the trimmed V and J ends, which lost 2 bases and 7 bases, there was a span of 6 bases. CDR3 DNA sequence: TGTGCTAGTGGTTTGAATGGACAGCCCCAGCATTTT. Translation gives CASGLNGQPQHF. Full variable domain (remainder filled in from reference TRBV12-5 and TRBJ1-5): DARVTQTPRHKVTEMGQEVTMRCQPILGHNTVFWYRQTMMQGLELLAYFRNRAPLDDSGMPKDRFSAEMPDATLATLKIQPSEPRDSAVYFCASGLNGQPQHFGDGTRLSIL.

The rearrangement links TRBV20-1 to TRBJ1-3, with D unresolved. The CDR3 sequence is 11 residues long. The germline V gene encodes CDR1 DFQATT and CDR2 SNEGSKA (reference sequence). V lost 0 bases and J 7 bases, leaving 4 bases between the germline ends. For the CDR3, the DNA is TGCAGTGCTAGAGATTTTAACACCATATATTTT. Translation gives CSARDFNTIYF.

V is TRBV5-6 and J is TRBJ1-4, with D possibly matching TRBD1 (5 bases). The CDR3 contains 15 residues. The germline CDR1 and CDR2 sequences are SGHDT and YYEEEE. V was cut by 5 bases and J by 6 bases, with 17 bases left in between. The CDR3 nucleotides read TGTGCCAGCAGACCTCAGGGCTCGGCGTATGAAAAACTGTTTTTT. Translating gives CASRPQGSAYEKLFF.

This clonotype occurred a few times. The chain combines TRBV29-1 with TRBJ2-1, with a weak D call TRBD2 (5 bases). The CDR3 sequence is 16 residues long. The germline V and J ends were trimmed by 3 bases and 4 bases, with 19 bases remaining between them. CDR1 is SQVTM and CDR2 is ANQGSEA in the germline V gene. The CDR3 DNA reads as TGCAGCGTTGATGCCCCCTGGAGCGGATTATACAATGAGCAGTTCTTC. This encodes CSVDAPWSGLYNEQFF.

The chain uses TRBV10-3 and TRBJ2-5; TRBD1 matches 8 bases. Germline V gene lookup returns CDR1 ENHRY and CDR2 SYGVKD. Trimming took 10 bases from V and 3 from J; bases not matched to a gene: 10. This CDR3 is built from 14 residues. The CDR3 loop is CATATMTGEETQYF. In DNA form, the CDR3 reads TGTGCCACCGCAACTATGACAGGGGAAGAGACCCAGTACTTC.

The chain recombines TRBV14 with TRBJ2-5, with D possibly being TRBD1 (6 bases). Germline CDR1 is SGHDN and CDR2 is FVKESK. V lost 2 bases, J lost 3 bases, and 10 bases lay in between. This CDR3 contains 14 residues. The CDR3 here is CASSQNRAEETQYF. The CDR3 region has the DNA TGTGCCAGCAGCCAAAACAGGGCAGAAGAGACCCAGTACTTC. Complete variable domain (other parts from reference TRBV14 and TRBJ2-5): EAGVTQFPSHSVIEKGQTVTLRCDPISGHDNLYWYRRVMGKEIKFLLHFVKESKQDESGMPNNRFLAERTGGTYSTLKVQPAELEDSGVYFCASSQNRAEETQYFGPGTRLLVL.

This clonotype turned up a few times. The germline gene is not matched at one end of the junction; a read error may be the cause. The chain employs TRBV7-9 and TRBJ2-3, with 7 nucleotides matching TRBD1. The CDR3 extends over 13 amino acids. Germline V CDR1 and CDR2: SEHNR, FQNEAQ (reference sequence). The CDR3 protein is CASSLEGAGTRYF. CDR3 DNA sequence: TGTGCCAGCAGTCTAGAGGGGGCGGGTACGCGGTATTTT. Supplemented by reference TRBV7-9 and TRBJ2-3, the full variable domain reads DTGVSQNPRHKITKRGQNVTFRCDPISEHNRLYWYRQTLGQGPEFLTYFQNEAQLEKSRLLSDRFSAERPKGSFSTLEIQRTEQGDSAMYLCASSLEGAGTRYFGPGTRLTVL.

The chain is built from TRBV6-2 or TRBV6-3 and TRBJ2-1; 10 bases are a match to TRBD2. CDR1 and CDR2 (germline): MNHEY, SVGEGT. CDR3 size: 15 residues. Trimming removed 4 bases from V and 7 bases from J; junction bases left unmatched: 7. As DNA, the CDR3 is TGTGCCAGCAGTTCCCCTAGCGGGGGTATGAATGAGCAGTTCTTC. It translates to CASSSPSGGMNEQFF.

The sample holds a few counts of this clonotype. J is TRBJ1-1 and V is TRBV6-5; a possible D gene is TRBD1 (5 bases). Germline V lookup: CDR1 MNHEY, CDR2 SVGAGI. V was shortened by 6 bases and J by 1 base, with 12 bases between the two germline ends. The CDR3 extends over 14 amino acids. The CDR3 bases are TGTGCCAGCAGCAGACAGTGGACGAACACTGAAGCTTTCTTT. This codes for CASSRQWTNTEAFF.

This clonotype occurred many times. The chain recombines TRBV4-1 with TRBJ2-1; TRBD2 matches at 7 bases. The CDR3 consists of 16 residues. The V segment lost 4 bases and the J segment 0 bases; nucleotides outside the gene matches: 6. Germline V gives CDR1 MGHRA, CDR2 YSYEKL. Here the CDR3 DNA reads TGCGCCAGCAGCCTCTTGACTAGCAGCTCCTACAATGAGCAGTTCTTC. Protein sequence: CASSLLTSSSYNEQFF.

This sequence joins TRBV6-5 and TRBJ2-7; TRBD1 aligns across 8 bases. The CDR3 is made up of 15 amino acids. Germline CDR1 and CDR2: MNHEY and SVGAGI. V shed 5 bases, J shed 1 base, and the junction held 7 bases outside the gene matches. This CDR3 reads CASSRGQGPSYEQYF. CDR3 DNA sequence: TGTGCCAGCAGTCGCGGACAGGGCCCTTCCTACGAGCAGTACTTC.